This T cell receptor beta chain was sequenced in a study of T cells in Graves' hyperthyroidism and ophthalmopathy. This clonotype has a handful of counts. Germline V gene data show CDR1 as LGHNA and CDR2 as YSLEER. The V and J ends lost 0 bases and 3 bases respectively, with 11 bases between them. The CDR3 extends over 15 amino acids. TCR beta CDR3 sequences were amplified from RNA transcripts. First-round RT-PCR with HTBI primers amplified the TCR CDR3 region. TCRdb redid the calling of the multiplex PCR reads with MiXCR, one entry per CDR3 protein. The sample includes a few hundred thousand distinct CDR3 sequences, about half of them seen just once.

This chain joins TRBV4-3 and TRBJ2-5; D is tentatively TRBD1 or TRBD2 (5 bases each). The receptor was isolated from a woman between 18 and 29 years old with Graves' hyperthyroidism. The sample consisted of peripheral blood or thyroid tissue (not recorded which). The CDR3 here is CASSQDLGTEETQYF. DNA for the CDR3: TGCGCCAGCAGCCAAGATCTTGGGACGGAAGAGACCCAGTACTTC.